These 14 T cell receptor beta chains were all obtained from the same sample, sequenced in a study of T-cell reconstitution after alpha-beta-depleted transplantation in children. Preparation of the TCRbeta library involved a method that used unique molecular identifiers. MiXCR was run by TCRdb on the PCR reads, yielding one entry per CDR3 protein. This sample has roughly 180,000 distinct CDR3 sequences, with around 10% found just once. Here the sequenced sample was PBMCs, taken before TCRalphabeta/CD19-depleted stem cell transplant. Source of these receptors: a boy aged 2 to 10 with acute myeloid leukemia, due to receive a stem cell transplant.

This clonotype was seen ten or more times. The chain uses TRBV29-1 and TRBJ2-5, with 7 positions matching TRBD2. The length of the CDR3 is 14 residues. CDR1 and CDR2 from the germline V gene are SQVTM and ANQGSEA. Losses at the gene ends were 2 bases for V and 5 bases for J; bases not matched to a gene: 8. The CDR3 region is CSVESRLARETQYF. The CDR3 DNA sequence: TGCAGCGTTGAATCCAGACTAGCTCGGGAGACCCAGTACTTC.

This clonotype was counted ten times or more. The chain combines TRBV3-1 with TRBJ2-3, with 8 bases identical to TRBD2. Losses at the gene ends were 0 bases for V and 2 bases for J; bases not matched to a gene: 10. CDR3 length equals 18 residues. The germline V gene has CDR1 LGHDT and CDR2 YNNKEL (reference sequence). CDR3 protein: CASSQDLVSGGITDTQYF. CDR3 coding DNA: TGTGCCAGCAGCCAAGATCTGGTGAGCGGGGGTATCACAGATACGCAGTATTTT.

This sequence joins TRBV20-1 and TRBJ2-2; D is undetermined. With 2 bases removed from V and 4 bases from J, the gap between germline ends came to 8 bases. CDR3 length equals 13 residues. Germline CDR1 DFQATT, CDR2 SNEGSKA (reference sequence). DNA for the CDR3: TGCAGTGCTAGACGGTGGGGCACCGGGGAGCTGTTTTTT. Protein product: CSARRWGTGELFF.

As to this clonotype: A junction boundary mismatches the germline segment, possibly from a read error. The V and J genes are TRBV15 and TRBJ1-2; D uncertain. The CDR3 runs 16 residues. The V gene's germline CDR1 is LNHNV and CDR2 YYDKDF (reference sequence). The CDR3 here is CATSRDRPAGGYGYPF. Here the CDR3 DNA reads TGTGCCACCAGCAGAGATCGGCCCGCAGGAGGTTATGGCTACCCCTTC. Full variable domain (outside the CDR3, taken from reference TRBV15 and TRBJ1-2): DAMVIQNPRYQVTQFGKPVTLSCSQTLNHNVMYWYQQKSSQAPKLLFHYYDKDFNNEADTPDNFQSRRPNTSFCFLDIRSPGLGDTAMYLCATSRDRPAGGYGYPFGSGTRLTVV.

This clonotype was recorded at least ten times. The gene calls are TRBV5-1 and TRBJ2-1; 8 positions agree with TRBD1. J was trimmed by 5 bases and V by 1 base; bases with no gene match: 23. Germline-derived CDR1 and CDR2 are SGHRS and YFSETQ. The CDR3 is 21 amino acids. As DNA, the CDR3 is TGCGCCAGCAGCTTGATCGTAGGGGCAGGGGGCCTGGTAGCGTACGACAATGAGCAGTTCTTC. Residues: CASSLIVGAGGLVAYDNEQFF.

This clonotype showed up many times. J is TRBJ2-1 and V is TRBV11-2; D remains ambiguous. Germline V gene lookup returns CDR1 SGHAT and CDR2 FQNNGV. The V end was cut by 1 base, the J end by 9 bases, with 10 bases between. The CDR3 has 13 residues. The CDR3: CASSLVSAIEQFF. The DNA for the CDR3 is TGTGCCAGCAGCTTAGTATCCGCCATTGAGCAGTTCTTC.

V is TRBV18 and J is TRBJ2-1; unclear D gene. This CDR3 is 15 amino acids long. The ends were cut back, 5 bases at V and 0 bases at J, with 11 bases in the middle. The germline CDR1 and CDR2 sequences are KGHSH and LQKENI. The CDR3: CASSTTPSSYNEQFF. Here the CDR3 DNA reads TGTGCCAGCTCAACAACACCGAGCTCCTACAATGAGCAGTTCTTC.

This chain uses TRBV6-1 with TRBJ2-7; D is perhaps TRBD1 (6 bases). Germline values: CDR1 MNHNS, CDR2 SASEGT. V lost 8 bases and J 3 bases, leaving 20 bases between the germline ends. CDR3 size: 15 residues. The CDR3: CASAPRGRGIYEQYV. CDR3 DNA sequence: TGTGCCAGCGCCCCCCGTGGCAGGGGAATCTACGAGCAGTACGTC.

Many counts were recorded for this clonotype. This chain connects TRBV6-1 to TRBJ2-7; D is ambiguous. Per germline, CDR1 MNHNS and CDR2 SASEGT. Trimming left V 11 bases short and J 5 bases short, with 16 bases between. The CDR3 extends over 12 amino acids. CDR3 in DNA: TGTGCCTGTATGGGTATTGCCGACGAGCAGTACTTC. Protein: CACMGIADEQYF.

By sample fraction, this clonotype is medium-sized. The genes are TRBV12-3 or TRBV12-4 and TRBJ2-7, with D hard to call. CDR3 size: 13 residues. Trimming cost V 6 bases and J 5 bases, with 14 bases left between them. The DNA of the CDR3 is TGTGCCAGCAGGTCCGGGTCCCTAAACGAGCAGTACTTC. Protein: CASRSGSLNEQYF.

The rearrangement uses TRBV5-1 and TRBJ2-7; D is unclear. From germline, CDR1 is SGHRS and CDR2 YFSETQ. The length of the CDR3 is 16 residues. V shed 3 bases and J shed 2 bases, with 18 bases lying between them. In DNA, the CDR3 is TGCGCCAGCAGCTCCAACCCCAACATGGATCCCTACGAGCAGTACTTC. It encodes CASSSNPNMDPYEQYF.

This clonotype was counted at least ten times. The rearrangement joins TRBV5-1 to TRBJ2-1; 7 nucleotides match TRBD2. The CDR3 spans 13 residues. V trimming: 2 bases; J trimming: 6 bases; junction bases outside the gene matches: 2. Germline CDR1 reads SGHRS; CDR2 reads YFSETQ. CDR3 in amino acids: CASSFRGGNEQFF. As DNA, the CDR3 is TGCGCCAGCAGCTTTCGCGGGGGCAATGAGCAGTTCTTC.

This rearrangement joins TRBV12-3 or TRBV12-4 to TRBJ2-1; D is undetermined. The CDR3 consists of 15 residues. The germline V and J ends were trimmed by 6 bases and 0 bases, with 12 bases remaining between them. CDR3 in amino acids: CASRPGKSSYNEQFF. DNA of the CDR3: TGTGCCAGCAGACCTGGAAAGAGCTCCTACAATGAGCAGTTCTTC.

In its sample, this clonotype was seen many times. J is TRBJ1-1 and V is TRBV5-1; D perhaps matches TRBD1 (5 bases). Germline V gene data show CDR1 as SGHRS and CDR2 as YFSETQ. This CDR3 region has 16 residues. Trimming took 0 bases from V and 0 from J, leaving 12 bases between them. The CDR3 here is CASSLAWGPMNTEAFF. CDR3 in DNA: TGCGCCAGCAGCTTGGCATGGGGCCCTATGAACACTGAAGCTTTCTTT.